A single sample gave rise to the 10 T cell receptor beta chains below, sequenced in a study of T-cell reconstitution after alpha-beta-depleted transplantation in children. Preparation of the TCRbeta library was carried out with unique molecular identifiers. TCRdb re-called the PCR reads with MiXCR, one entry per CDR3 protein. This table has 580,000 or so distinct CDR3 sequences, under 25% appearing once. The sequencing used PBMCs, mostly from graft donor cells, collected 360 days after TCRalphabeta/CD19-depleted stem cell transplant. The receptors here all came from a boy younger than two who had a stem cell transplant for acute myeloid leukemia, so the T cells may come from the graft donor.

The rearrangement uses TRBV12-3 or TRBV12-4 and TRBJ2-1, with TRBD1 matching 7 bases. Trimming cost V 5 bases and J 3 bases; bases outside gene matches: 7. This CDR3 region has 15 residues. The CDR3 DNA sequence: TGTGCCAGCAGTCCAGAAGGGGGCCTCTACAATGAGCAGTTCTTC. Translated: CASSPEGGLYNEQFF.

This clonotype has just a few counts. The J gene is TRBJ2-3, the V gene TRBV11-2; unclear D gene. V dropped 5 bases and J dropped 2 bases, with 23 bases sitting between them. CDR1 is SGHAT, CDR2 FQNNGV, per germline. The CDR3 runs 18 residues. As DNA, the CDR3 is TGTGCCAGCAGCCAAACTTCTTACTCTGCGGCCTCCACAGATACGCAGTATTTT. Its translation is CASSQTSYSAASTDTQYF.

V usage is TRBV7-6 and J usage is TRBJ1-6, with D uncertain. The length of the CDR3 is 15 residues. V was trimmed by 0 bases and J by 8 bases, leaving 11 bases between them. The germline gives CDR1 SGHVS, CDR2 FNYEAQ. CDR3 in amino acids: CASSLAASFDSPLHF. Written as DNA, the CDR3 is TGTGCCAGCAGCTTAGCTGCGTCTTTTGATTCACCCCTCCACTTT.

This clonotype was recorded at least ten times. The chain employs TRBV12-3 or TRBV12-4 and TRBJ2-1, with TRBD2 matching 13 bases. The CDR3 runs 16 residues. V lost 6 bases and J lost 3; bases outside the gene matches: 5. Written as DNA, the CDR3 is TGTGCCAGCAGCCTGACTAGCGGGGGGTTCTACAATGAGCAGTTCTTC. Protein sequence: CASSLTSGGFYNEQFF.

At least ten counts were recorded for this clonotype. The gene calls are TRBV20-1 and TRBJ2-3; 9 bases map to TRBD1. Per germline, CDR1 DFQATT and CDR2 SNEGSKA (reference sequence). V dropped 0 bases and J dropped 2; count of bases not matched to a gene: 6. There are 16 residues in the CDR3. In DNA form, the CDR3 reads TGCAGTGCTAGAGACATCCGGGACAGGGACACAGATACGCAGTATTTT. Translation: CSARDIRDRDTDTQYF.

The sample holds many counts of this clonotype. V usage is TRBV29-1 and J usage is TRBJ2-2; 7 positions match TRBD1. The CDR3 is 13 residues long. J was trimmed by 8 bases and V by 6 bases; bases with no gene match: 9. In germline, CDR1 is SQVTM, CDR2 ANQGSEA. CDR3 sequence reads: CSVWTGQTGELFF. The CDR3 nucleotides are TGCAGCGTCTGGACAGGTCAAACAGGGGAGCTGTTTTTT.

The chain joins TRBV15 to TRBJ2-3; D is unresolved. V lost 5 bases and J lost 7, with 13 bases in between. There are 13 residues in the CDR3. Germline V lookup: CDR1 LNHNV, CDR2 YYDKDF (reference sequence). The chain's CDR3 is CATSRLGRHTQYF. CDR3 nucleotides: TGTGCCACCAGCCGGCTGGGCCGGCATACGCAGTATTTT. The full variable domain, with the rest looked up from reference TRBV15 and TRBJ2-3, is DAMVIQNPRYQVTQFGKPVTLSCSQTLNHNVMYWYQQKSSQAPKLLFHYYDKDFNNEADTPDNFQSRRPNTSFCFLDIRSPGLGDTAMYLCATSRLGRHTQYFGPGTRLTVL.

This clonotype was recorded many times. The CDR3 here is CASSLREGNQPQHF. CDR3 DNA: TGTGCCAGCAGTTTAAGGGAGGGGAATCAGCCCCAGCATTTT. This chain connects TRBV6-5 to TRBJ1-5; a weak D match, TRBD1 (5 bases). CDR3 length: 14 residues. Trimming shortened V by 4 bases and J by 4 bases, and 11 bases separated the two germline ends. From germline, CDR1 is MNHEY and CDR2 SVGAGI.

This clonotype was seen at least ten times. The CDR3 DNA reads TGTGCCAGCAGCTGGGACAGAGCGAACACTGAAGCTTTCTTT. This encodes CASSWDRANTEAFF. The rearrangement uses TRBV7-6 and TRBJ1-1; 7 nucleotides agree with TRBD1. Germline loops: CDR1 SGHVS, CDR2 FNYEAQ. The CDR3 runs 14 residues. V lost 4 bases, J lost 1 base, and 3 bases stayed unmatched.

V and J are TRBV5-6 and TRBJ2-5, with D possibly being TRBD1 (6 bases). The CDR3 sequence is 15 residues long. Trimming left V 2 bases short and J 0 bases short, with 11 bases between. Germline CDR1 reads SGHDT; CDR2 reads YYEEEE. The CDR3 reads CASSFRTENQETQYF. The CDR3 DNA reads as TGTGCCAGCAGCTTTAGGACAGAGAACCAAGAGACCCAGTACTTC.